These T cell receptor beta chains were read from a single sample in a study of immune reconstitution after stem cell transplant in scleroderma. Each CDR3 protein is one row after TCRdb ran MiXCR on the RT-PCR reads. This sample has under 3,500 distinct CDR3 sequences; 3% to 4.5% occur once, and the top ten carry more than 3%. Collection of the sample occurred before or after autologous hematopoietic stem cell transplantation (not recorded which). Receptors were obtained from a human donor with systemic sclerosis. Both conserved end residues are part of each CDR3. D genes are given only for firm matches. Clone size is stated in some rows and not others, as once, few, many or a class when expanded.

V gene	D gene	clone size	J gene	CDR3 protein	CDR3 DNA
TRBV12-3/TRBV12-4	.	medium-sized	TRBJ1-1	CASRWAGFTEAFF	TGTGCCAGCAGGTGGGCGGGCTTCACTGAAGCTTTCTTT
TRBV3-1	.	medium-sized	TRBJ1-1	CASSQEPREAFF	TGTGCCAGCAGCCAGGAACCTCGTGAAGCTTTCTTT
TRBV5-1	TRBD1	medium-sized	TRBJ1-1	CASSLDRGRHTEAFF	TGCGCCAGCAGCTTGGACAGGGGGCGCCACACTGAAGCTTTCTTT
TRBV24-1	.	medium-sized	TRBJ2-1	CATSDSWTAYNEQFF	TGTGCCACCAGTGACTCTTGGACAGCTTACAATGAGCAGTTCTTC
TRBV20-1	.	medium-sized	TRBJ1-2	CSARDRGGGYGYTF	TGCAGTGCTAGAGACAGGGGAGGAGGCTATGGCTACACCTTC
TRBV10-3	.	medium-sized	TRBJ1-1	CAISRDTEAFF	TGTGCCATCAGTCGGGACACTGAAGCTTTCTTT
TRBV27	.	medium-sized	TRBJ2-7	CASSLSSGSAYEQYF	TGTGCCAGCAGTTTATCGAGCGGGTCCGCCTACGAGCAGTACTTC
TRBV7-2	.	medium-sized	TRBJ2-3	CASSLGPVTDTQYF	TGTGCCAGCAGCTTAGGGCCGGTCACAGATACGCAGTATTTT
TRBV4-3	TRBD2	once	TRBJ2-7	CASSQGVAGTYEQYF	TGCGCCAGCAGCCAAGGAGTAGCGGGAACCTACGAGCAGTACTTC
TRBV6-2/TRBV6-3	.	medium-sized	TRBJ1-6	CASSLLLRQTSSYNSPLHF	TGTGCCAGCAGTTTGCTCCTGAGACAGACGAGCTCCTATAATTCACCCCTCCACTTT
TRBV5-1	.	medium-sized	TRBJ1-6	CASSLDSADNSPLHF	TGCGCCAGCAGCTTGGATTCGGCAGATAATTCACCCCTCCACTTT
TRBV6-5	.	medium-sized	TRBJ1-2	CASRDWTNYGYTF	TGTGCCAGCAGGGACTGGACCAACTATGGCTACACCTTC
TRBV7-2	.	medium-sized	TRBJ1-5	CASSLAQGGDQPQHF	TGTGCCAGCAGCTTAGCACAGGGCGGGGATCAGCCCCAGCATTTT
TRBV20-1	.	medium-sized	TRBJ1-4	CSARDRGVWEKLFF	TGCAGTGCTAGAGACAGGGGCGTTTGGGAAAAACTGTTTTTT
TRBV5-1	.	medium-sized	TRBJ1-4	CASSPGSRGEKLFF	TGCGCCAGCAGCCCGGGATCAAGAGGGGAAAAACTGTTTTTT
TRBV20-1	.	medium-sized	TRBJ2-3	CSAPHVADTQYF	TGCAGTGCTCCACATGTTGCTGATACGCAGTATTTT
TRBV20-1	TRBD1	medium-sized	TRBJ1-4	CSARDFQGAEEKLFF	TGCAGTGCTAGAGATTTCCAGGGGGCGGAGGAAAAACTGTTTTTT
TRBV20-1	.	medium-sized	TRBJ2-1	CSASLGLEQFF	TGCAGTGCTAGTTTGGGGCTTGAGCAGTTCTTC
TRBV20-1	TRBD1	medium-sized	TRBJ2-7	CSATRTGGGEQYF	TGCAGTGCTACCAGGACAGGGGGAGGCGAGCAGTACTTC
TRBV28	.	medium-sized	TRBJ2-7	CASSFLPGAFYEQYF	TGTGCCAGCAGTTTTCTTCCAGGGGCCTTCTACGAGCAGTACTTC
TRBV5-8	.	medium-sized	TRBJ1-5	CASSFRANQPQHF	TGTGCCAGCAGCTTTCGGGCTAATCAGCCCCAGCATTTT
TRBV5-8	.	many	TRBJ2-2	CASSFEGEDGELFF	TGTGCCAGCAGCTTTGAGGGGGAGGACGGGGAGCTGTTTTTT
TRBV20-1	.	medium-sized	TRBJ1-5	CSARSDRLESADQPQHF	TGCAGTGCTAGGAGCGACAGGCTAGAATCGGCAGATCAGCCCCAGCATTTT
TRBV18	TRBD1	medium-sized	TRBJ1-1	CASSPITGTGSSEAFF	TGTGCCAGCTCACCGATCACCGGGACAGGCTCTTCTGAAGCTTTCTTT
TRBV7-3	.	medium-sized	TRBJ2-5	CASSPNGSGRETQYF	TGTGCCAGCAGTCCGAATGGGTCCGGACGAGAGACCCAGTACTTC
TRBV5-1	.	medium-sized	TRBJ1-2	CASSPGGPREAYGYTF	TGCGCCAGCAGCCCCGGCGGACCCAGGGAGGCCTATGGCTACACCTTC
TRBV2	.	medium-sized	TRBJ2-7	CASRGQGAHYEQYF	TGTGCCAGCAGGGGCCAGGGTGCCCACTACGAGCAGTACTTC
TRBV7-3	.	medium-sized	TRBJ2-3	CASSRGRVSGSTDTQYF	TGTGCCAGCAGCCGGGGCCGGGTCTCTGGAAGCACAGATACGCAGTATTTT
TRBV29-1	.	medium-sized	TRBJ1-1	CSAGDEEAFF	TGCAGCGCCGGGGACGAGGAAGCTTTCTTT
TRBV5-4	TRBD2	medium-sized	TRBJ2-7	CASSSGTAAQSYEQYF	TGTGCCAGCAGCAGCGGGACGGCGGCCCAATCCTACGAGCAGTACTTC
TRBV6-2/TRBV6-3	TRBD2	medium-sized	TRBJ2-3	CASSMTAGLAGRDTQYF	TGTGCCAGCAGTATGACTGCGGGACTAGCGGGTCGAGATACGCAGTATTTT
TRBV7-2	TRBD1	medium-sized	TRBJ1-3	CASSLLSTGPTGNTIYF	TGTGCCAGCAGCTTACTTTCGACAGGGCCTACGGGAAACACCATATATTTT
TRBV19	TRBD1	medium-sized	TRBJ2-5	CASSIGGQGETQYF	TGTGCCAGTAGTATAGGTGGACAGGGGGAGACCCAGTACTTC
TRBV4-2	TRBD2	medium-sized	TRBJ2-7	CASSQDYTSGSYEQYF	TGTGCCAGCAGCCAAGATTACACTAGCGGATCCTACGAGCAGTACTTC
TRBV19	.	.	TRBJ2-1	CASRPASRNEQFF	TGTGCCAGTAGGCCGGCCTCCAGGAATGAGCAGTTCTTC
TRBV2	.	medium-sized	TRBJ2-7	CASSGPRDSYEQYF	TGTGCCAGCAGTGGCCCGCGGGACTCCTACGAGCAGTACTTC
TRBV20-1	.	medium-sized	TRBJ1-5	CSARASPGQPQHF	TGCAGTGCTAGGGCCAGTCCCGGTCAGCCCCAGCATTTT
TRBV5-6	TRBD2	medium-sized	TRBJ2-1	CASSLRLAGDPISYNEQFF	TGTGCCAGCAGCTTGAGACTAGCGGGGGACCCCATCTCCTACAATGAGCAGTTCTTC
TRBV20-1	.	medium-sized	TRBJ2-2	CSARVTGSLNTGELFF	TGCAGTGCTAGGGTGACTGGGAGCCTAAACACCGGGGAGCTGTTTTTT
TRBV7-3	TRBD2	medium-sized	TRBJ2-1	CASSLGLAGNNEQFF	TGTGCCAGCAGCTTAGGACTAGCGGGAAACAATGAGCAGTTCTTC
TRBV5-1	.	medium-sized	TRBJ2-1	CASSLAGVNEQFF	TGCGCCAGCAGCTTGGCCGGGGTGAATGAGCAGTTCTTC
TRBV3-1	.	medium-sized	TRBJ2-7	CASSQTPASYEQYF	TGTGCCAGCAGCCAAACCCCAGCCTCCTACGAGCAGTACTTC
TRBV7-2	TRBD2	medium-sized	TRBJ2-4	CASSGGVGLAKNIQYF	TGTGCCAGCAGCGGGGGGGTGGGCTTAGCCAAAAACATTCAGTACTTC
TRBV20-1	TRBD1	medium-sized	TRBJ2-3	CSAKPGTVPDTQYF	TGCAGTGCCAAGCCCGGGACAGTCCCAGATACGCAGTATTTT
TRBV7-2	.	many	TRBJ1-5	CASSPTGQSNQPQHF	TGTGCCAGCAGCCCCACCGGACAGTCCAATCAGCCCCAGCATTTT
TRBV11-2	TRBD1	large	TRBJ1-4	CASSLGGTGDEKLFF	TGTGCCAGCAGCTTAGGGGGGACAGGGGATGAAAAACTGTTTTTT
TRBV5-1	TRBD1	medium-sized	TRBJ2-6	CASSSGQGVSGGANVLTF	TGCGCCAGCAGCTCCGGACAGGGGGTTTCGGGTGGGGCCAACGTCCTGACTTTC
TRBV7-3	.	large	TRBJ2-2	CASSSDSGATNTGELFF	TGTGCCAGCAGCTCCGACTCAGGGGCGACGAACACCGGGGAGCTGTTTTTT
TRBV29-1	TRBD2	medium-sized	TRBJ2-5	CSVEDREGVFLGTQYF	TGCAGCGTTGAAGATAGGGAGGGTGTATTTTTGGGGACCCAGTACTTC
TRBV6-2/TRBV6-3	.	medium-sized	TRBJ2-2	CASSYEWDSYNTGELFF	TGTGCCAGCAGTTATGAGTGGGACTCGTACAACACCGGGGAGCTGTTTTTT
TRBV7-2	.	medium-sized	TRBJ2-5	CASSLIRETQYF	TGTGCCAGCAGCTTAATAAGAGAGACCCAGTACTTC
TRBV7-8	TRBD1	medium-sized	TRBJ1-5	CASSYPGQGDLSNQPQHF	TGTGCCAGCAGTTATCCGGGACAGGGCGATCTTAGCAATCAGCCCCAGCATTTT
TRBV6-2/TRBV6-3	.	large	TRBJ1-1	CASSYYGTEAFF	TGTGCCAGCAGTTACTACGGGACTGAAGCTTTCTTT
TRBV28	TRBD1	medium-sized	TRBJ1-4	CASSEDRGYEKLFF	TGTGCCAGCAGCGAGGACAGGGGTTATGAAAAACTGTTTTTT
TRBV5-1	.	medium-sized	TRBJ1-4	CASSLEGVSSEKLFF	TGCGCCAGCAGCTTGGAGGGCGTCAGCAGCGAAAAACTGTTTTTT
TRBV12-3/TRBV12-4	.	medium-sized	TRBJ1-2	CASSFLVLGDYGYTF	TGTGCCAGCAGTTTCTTGGTGTTAGGGGACTATGGCTACACCTTC
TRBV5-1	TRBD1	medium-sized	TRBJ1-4	CASSLAPTGNNEKLFF	TGCGCCAGCAGCTTGGCCCCGACAGGGAATAATGAAAAACTGTTTTTT
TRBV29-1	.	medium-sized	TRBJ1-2	CSVESGSNYGYTF	TGCAGCGTTGAATCGGGGTCTAACTATGGCTACACCTTC
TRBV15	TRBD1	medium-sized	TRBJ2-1	CATSRGGDRGKFEQFF	TGTGCCACCAGCAGAGGGGGGGACAGGGGGAAGTTTGAGCAGTTCTTC